A selection of T cell receptor beta chains follows, all from one sample in a study of Graves' ophthalmopathy and Graves' hyperthyroidism. TCRdb ran MiXCR on the multiplex PCR reads and lists one entry per CDR3 protein. The sample has under 350,000 distinct CDR3 sequences; under 20% are singletons. Material: peripheral blood. The receptors were sampled from an adult man with Graves' ophthalmopathy. Each CDR3 is given with its conserved first and last residue. The D gene is left open where the match is weak. Clone size is given for some rows only: seen once, a few or many times, or a class if the clone is expanded.

>TRBV20-1|-|TRBJ2-5|-
TGCAGTACCGGGCCCCAAGAGACCCAGTACTTC
CSTGPQETQYF
>TRBV19|many|TRBJ2-6|-
TGTGCCAGTAGTAGGCATGAATCTGGGGCCAACGTCCTGACTTTC
CASSRHESGANVLTF
>TRBV29-1|many|TRBJ2-6|TRBD1
TGCAGCGTTGTCGACAGGGGGCAAGGGGCCAACGTCCTGACTTTC
CSVVDRGQGANVLTF
>TRBV6-1|many|TRBJ1-1|-
TGTGCCAGCAGTGAAGTACGGGACACTGAAGCTTTCTTT
CASSEVRDTEAFF
>TRBV10-2|many|TRBJ1-2|TRBD1
TGCGCCAGCAGTGGTAATCGACAGGGACATGGCTACACCTTC
CASSGNRQGHGYTF
>TRBV30|-|TRBJ1-1|-
TGTGCCTGGAATCGCGGCTGGAGCACTGAAGCTTTCTTT
CAWNRGWSTEAFF
>TRBV12-3/TRBV12-4|-|TRBJ2-5|-
TGTGCCAGCAGTTTCGGGGTATCGTCTAGGGGGGGCCAAGAGACCCAGTACTTC
CASSFGVSSRGGQETQYF
>TRBV7-2|many|TRBJ2-7|-
TGTGCCAGCAGTTTCACTTCCTCCTACGAGCAGTACTTC
CASSFTSSYEQYF
>TRBV7-2|-|TRBJ1-6|-
TGTGCCAGCAGCGACGGGCAGGTTGGTTCACCCCTCCACTTT
CASSDGQVGSPLHF
>TRBV28|many|TRBJ1-6|-
TGTGCCAGCAGTTTATTAGGGTCAGGGCGAAATTCACCCCTCCACTTT
CASSLLGSGRNSPLHF
>TRBV20-1|-|TRBJ2-7|-
TGCAGTGCTAGCGGGGGCCGCCTACGAGGGCAGTACTTC
CSASGGRLRGQYF
>TRBV20-1|many|TRBJ2-5|-
TGCAGTGCTAGAGATCCGGGACGGGTCGTAGAGACCCAGTACTTC
CSARDPGRVVETQYF
>TRBV28|many|TRBJ2-5|-
TGTGCCAGCAGTTTTGTGGTACTTGGGAAAGAGACCCAGTACTTC
CASSFVVLGKETQYF
>TRBV7-8|many|TRBJ2-5|TRBD1
TGTGCCAGCAGCAAGACAGGGACCGAAGAGACCCAGTACTTC
CASSKTGTEETQYF
>TRBV12-3/TRBV12-4|-|TRBJ1-1|-
TGTGCCAGCAGTTCTAGGACAACGAACACTGAAGCTTTCTTT
CASSSRTTNTEAFF
>TRBV30|many|TRBJ2-5|TRBD2
TGTGCCTGGAGTGTGGGGGGGTTTGGGACCCAGTACTTC
CAWSVGGFGTQYF
>TRBV18|few|TRBJ1-5|-
TGTGCCAGCTCAGCTGACAGTGCTAGCAATCAGCCCCAGCATTTT
CASSADSASNQPQHF
>TRBV29-1|many|TRBJ2-5|TRBD2
TGCAGCGTTGAAGATTATCCTAGCGGGGTTCAAGAGACCCAGTACTTC
CSVEDYPSGVQETQYF
>TRBV7-2|many|TRBJ1-2|-
TGTGCCAGCAGCCCCCGGGGGGTTGAATATGGCTACACCTTC
CASSPRGVEYGYTF
>TRBV6-5|many|TRBJ1-6|-
TGTGCCAGCAGTTTCTCAATCCAGGACATTGGGCTCCACTTT
CASSFSIQDIGLHF
>TRBV19|many|TRBJ2-7|-
TGTGCCAGTAACCGTCATAGCGGAAGCTCCTACGAGCAGTACTTC
CASNRHSGSSYEQYF
>TRBV30|-|TRBJ2-7|-
TGTGCCTGGAGTTCTTTGTACGAGCAGTACTTC
CAWSSLYEQYF
>TRBV27|many|TRBJ2-7|TRBD1
TGTGCCAGCAGGTGGGGACAGGGGAGCATCTACGAGCAGTACTTC
CASRWGQGSIYEQYF
>TRBV6-1|many|TRBJ1-5|-
TGTGCCAGCAGTGAAGTCGGCAGGGGAGTGAGTCAGCCCCAGCATTTT
CASSEVGRGVSQPQHF
>TRBV30|many|TRBJ2-7|TRBD2
TGTGCCTGGAGAACTAGCGGGTCAAGGGAGCAGTACTTC
CAWRTSGSREQYF
>TRBV20-1|many|TRBJ2-5|TRBD1
TGCAGTGCTAGAGATCTGACAGGGCGACGGGTAGAGACCCAGTACTTC
CSARDLTGRRVETQYF
>TRBV6-1|many|TRBJ1-1|-
TGTGCCAGCAGTGATGGTCCGGGGAACACTGAAGCTTTCTTT
CASSDGPGNTEAFF
>TRBV20-1|many|TRBJ1-5|-
TGCAGTGCTAGGGCAGGCGAGGGCAATCAGCCCCAGCATTTT
CSARAGEGNQPQHF
>TRBV28|many|TRBJ2-3|-
TGTGCCAGCGGAGAGGGCCCAGATACGCAGTATTTT
CASGEGPDTQYF
>TRBV5-1|many|TRBJ2-5|-
TGCGCCAGCAGCTTGGGTGTGATATCCTCTGTAGGGGAGACCCAGTACTTC
CASSLGVISSVGETQYF
>TRBV6-1|many|TRBJ1-1|-
TGTGCCAGCAGCCGTGGACAGATCACTGAAGCTTTCTTT
CASSRGQITEAFF
>TRBV15|few|TRBJ2-5|TRBD2
TGTGCCACCAGCCTAGCGGGGGGGCGAGAGACCCAGTACTTC
CATSLAGGRETQYF
>TRBV28|many|TRBJ2-5|-
TGTGCCAACGACCAGGAGACCCAGTACTTC
CANDQETQYF
>TRBV5-1|many|TRBJ1-6|-
TGCGCCAGCAGCTTTGCCGTGGGGAATTCACCCCTCCACTTT
CASSFAVGNSPLHF
>TRBV6-2/TRBV6-3|-|TRBJ2-2|TRBD2
TGTGCCAGCAGTTACTCGAGAGGGACTAGCGGGGGGCGATCCCCGAGTACCGGGGAGCTGTTTTTT
CASSYSRGTSGGRSPSTGELFF
>TRBV29-1|many|TRBJ2-5|-
TGCAGCGGGGTAGCGAGAAAGACCCAGTACTTC
CSGVARKTQYF
>TRBV2|many|TRBJ2-7|-
TGTGCCAGCAGGGCCCACGACGGATCCTACGAGCAGTACTTC
CASRAHDGSYEQYF
>TRBV7-2|-|TRBJ2-7|-
TGTGCCAGCAGACCAGCCCCAGCTTACGAGCAGTACTTC
CASRPAPAYEQYF
>TRBV2|many|TRBJ1-5|-
TGTGCCAGCTTTGAGCAGGGAGGTCAGCCCCAGCATTTT
CASFEQGGQPQHF
>TRBV20-1|many|TRBJ2-7|TRBD1
TGCAGTGCTTCAAACCCTGGACAGGGGTCGTACGAGCAGTACTTC
CSASNPGQGSYEQYF